The sequence of this TCR beta chain was determined in a study of memory CD4+ T cells and cytomegalovirus serostatus. At the level of the study: Healthy Belgian adult donors included about 10 CMV-positive and around 25 CMV-negative people. Study-wide results and caveats: About 40% of the roughly 150 known CMV-associated TCRbeta sequences appeared in CD4+ memory. Repertoires predicted CMV serostatus with median bootstrapped AUC of about 0.94.

The V gene's germline CDR1 is SGHNT and CDR2 YYREEE (reference sequence). V lost 4 bases and J lost 7; bases outside the gene matches: 7. This CDR3 is 16 amino acids long. On this clone itself: Its antigen is not known.

Single viable CD3+CD4+CD8-CD45RO+ cells were sorted as the memory CD4+ T cells. In the original analysis: Out-of-frame sequences were removed, leaving roughly 2,200,000 distinct TCRbeta sequences. The assay was immunoSEQ multiplex PCR, and TCRdb's table has in-frame clones only and misses some. For V, J and clone size, that table is used; D and trimming come from the DNA. The sample includes under 70,000 clones, about 81% of them seen just once. Sample: memory CD4+ T cells from blood. The chain couples TRBV5-4 to TRBJ2-1; 14 positions match TRBD2. This TCR derives from an adult in good health and CMV-seronegative. The CDR3 region is CASSQGTSGSGNEQFF. The CDR3 coding sequence is TGTGCCAGCAGCCAAGGGACTAGCGGGAGTGGGAATGAGCAGTTCTTC. The full variable domain, with the rest looked up from reference TRBV5-4 and TRBJ2-1, is ETGVTQSPTHLIKTRGQQVTLRCSSQSGHNTVSWYQQALGQGPQFIFQYYREEENGRGNFPPRFSGLQFPNYSSELNVNALELDDSALYLCASSQGTSGSGNEQFFGPGTRLTVL.